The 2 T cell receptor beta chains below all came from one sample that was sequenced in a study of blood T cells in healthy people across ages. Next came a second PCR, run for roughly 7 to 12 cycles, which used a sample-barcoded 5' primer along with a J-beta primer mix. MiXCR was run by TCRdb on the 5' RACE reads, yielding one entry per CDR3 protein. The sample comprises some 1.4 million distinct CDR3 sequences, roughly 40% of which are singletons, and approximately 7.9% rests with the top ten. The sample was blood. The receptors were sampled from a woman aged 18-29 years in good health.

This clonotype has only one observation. The CDR3 protein is CASSFTGLGEKLFF. CDR3 sequence (DNA): TGTGCCAGCAGTTTCACCGGACTTGGAGAAAAACTGTTTTTT. The chain couples TRBV28 to TRBJ1-4; D is unclear. The length of the CDR3 is 14 residues. Germline CDR1 MDHEN, CDR2 SYDVKM. Trimming removed 3 bases from V and 8 bases from J, with 13 bases in between.

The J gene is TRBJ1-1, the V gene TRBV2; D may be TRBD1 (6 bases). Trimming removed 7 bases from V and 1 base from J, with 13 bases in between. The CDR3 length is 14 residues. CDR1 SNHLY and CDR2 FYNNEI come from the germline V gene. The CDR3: CASIMTGQNTEAFF. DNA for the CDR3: TGTGCCAGCATTATGACAGGACAGAACACTGAAGCTTTCTTT.